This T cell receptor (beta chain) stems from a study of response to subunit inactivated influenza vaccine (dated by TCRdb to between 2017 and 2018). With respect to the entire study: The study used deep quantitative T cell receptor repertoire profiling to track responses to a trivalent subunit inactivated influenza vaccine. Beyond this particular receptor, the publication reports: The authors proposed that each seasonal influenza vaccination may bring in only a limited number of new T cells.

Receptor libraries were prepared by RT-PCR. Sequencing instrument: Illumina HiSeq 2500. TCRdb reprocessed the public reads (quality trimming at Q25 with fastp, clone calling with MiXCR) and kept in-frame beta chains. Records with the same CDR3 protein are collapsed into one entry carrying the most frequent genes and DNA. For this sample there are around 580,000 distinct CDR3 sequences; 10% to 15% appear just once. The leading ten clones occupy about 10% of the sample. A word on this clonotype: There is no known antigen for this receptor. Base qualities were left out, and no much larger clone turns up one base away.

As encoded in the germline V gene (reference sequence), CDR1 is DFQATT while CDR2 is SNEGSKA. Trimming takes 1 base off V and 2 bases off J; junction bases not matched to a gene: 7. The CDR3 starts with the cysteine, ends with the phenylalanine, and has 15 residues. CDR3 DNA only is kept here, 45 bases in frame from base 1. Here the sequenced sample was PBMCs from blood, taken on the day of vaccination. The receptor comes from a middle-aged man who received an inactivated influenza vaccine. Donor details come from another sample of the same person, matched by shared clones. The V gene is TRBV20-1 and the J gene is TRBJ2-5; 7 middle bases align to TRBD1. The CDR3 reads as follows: CSARGLTGKQETQYF. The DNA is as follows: TGCAGTGCTAGAGGGTTGACAGGGAAGCAAGAGACCCAGTACTTC.